The sequence of this T cell receptor beta chain was determined in a study of T-cell memory formation after mild COVID-19. From the 5' RACE reads, TCRdb called clonotypes with MiXCR, one entry per CDR3 protein. The sample includes about 560,000 distinct CDR3 sequences, roughly 22% of them seen just once. In this sample, this clonotype turned up a few times. The sequenced sample consisted of PBMCs or a T cell subset sorted from them (not recorded which). The source of this sequence is an adult woman who had mild COVID-19 (a few samples of this study predate the infection). Cell type and time point are not known.

The CDR3 region is CATRGTSVNEQFF. In nucleotides, the CDR3 is TGTGCGACCCGGGGGACCTCGGTGAATGAGCAGTTCTTC. The genes are TRBV10-3 and TRBJ2-1; possibly TRBD2 for D (6 bases). Germline-derived CDR1 and CDR2 are ENHRY and SYGVKD. The CDR3 length is 13 residues.